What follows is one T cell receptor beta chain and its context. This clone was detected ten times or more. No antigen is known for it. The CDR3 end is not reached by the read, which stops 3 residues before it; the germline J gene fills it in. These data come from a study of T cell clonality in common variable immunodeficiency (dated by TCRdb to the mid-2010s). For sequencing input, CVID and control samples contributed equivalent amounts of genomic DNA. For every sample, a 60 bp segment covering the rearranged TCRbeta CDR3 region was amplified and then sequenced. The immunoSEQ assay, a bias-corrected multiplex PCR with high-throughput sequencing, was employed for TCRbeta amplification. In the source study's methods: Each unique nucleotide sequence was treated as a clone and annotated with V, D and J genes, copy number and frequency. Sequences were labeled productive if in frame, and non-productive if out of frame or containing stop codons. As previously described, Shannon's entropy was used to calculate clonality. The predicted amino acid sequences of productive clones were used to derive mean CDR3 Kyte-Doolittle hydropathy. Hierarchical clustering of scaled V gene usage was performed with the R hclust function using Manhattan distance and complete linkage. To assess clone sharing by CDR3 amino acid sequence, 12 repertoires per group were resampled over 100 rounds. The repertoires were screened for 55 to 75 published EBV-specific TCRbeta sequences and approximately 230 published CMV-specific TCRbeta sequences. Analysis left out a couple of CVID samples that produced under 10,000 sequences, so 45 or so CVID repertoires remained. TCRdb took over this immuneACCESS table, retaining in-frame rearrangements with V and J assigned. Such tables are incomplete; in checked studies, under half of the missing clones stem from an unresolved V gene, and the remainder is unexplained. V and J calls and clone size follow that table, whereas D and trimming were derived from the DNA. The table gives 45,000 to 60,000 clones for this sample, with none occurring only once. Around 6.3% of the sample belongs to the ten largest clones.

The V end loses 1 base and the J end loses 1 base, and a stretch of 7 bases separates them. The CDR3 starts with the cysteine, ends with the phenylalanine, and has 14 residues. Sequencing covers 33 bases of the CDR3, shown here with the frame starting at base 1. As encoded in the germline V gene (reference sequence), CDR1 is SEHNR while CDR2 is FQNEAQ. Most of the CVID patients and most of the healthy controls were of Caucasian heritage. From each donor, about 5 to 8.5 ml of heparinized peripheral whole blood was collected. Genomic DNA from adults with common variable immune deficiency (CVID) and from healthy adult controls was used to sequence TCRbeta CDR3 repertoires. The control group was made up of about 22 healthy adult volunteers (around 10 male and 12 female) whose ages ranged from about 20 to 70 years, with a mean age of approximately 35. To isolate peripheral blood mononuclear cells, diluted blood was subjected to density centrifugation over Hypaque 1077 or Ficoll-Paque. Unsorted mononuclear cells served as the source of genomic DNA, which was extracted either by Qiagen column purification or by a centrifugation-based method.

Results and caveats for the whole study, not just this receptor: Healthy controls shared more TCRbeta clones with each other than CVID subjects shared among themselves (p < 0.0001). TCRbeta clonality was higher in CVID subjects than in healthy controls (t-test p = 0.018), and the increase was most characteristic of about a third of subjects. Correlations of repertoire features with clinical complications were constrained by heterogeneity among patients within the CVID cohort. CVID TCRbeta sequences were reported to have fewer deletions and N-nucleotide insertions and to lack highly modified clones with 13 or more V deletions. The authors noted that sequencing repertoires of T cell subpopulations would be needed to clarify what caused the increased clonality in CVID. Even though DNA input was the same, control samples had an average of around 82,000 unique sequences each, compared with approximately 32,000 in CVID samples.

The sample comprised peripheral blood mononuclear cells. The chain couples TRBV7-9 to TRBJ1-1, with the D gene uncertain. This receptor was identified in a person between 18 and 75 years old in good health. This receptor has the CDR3 CASSLVPGNTEAFF. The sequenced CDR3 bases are TGTGCCAGCAGCTTAGTCCCAGGGAACACTGAA.